One and the same sample provided the 25 T cell receptor beta chains below, sequenced in a study of blood T cell repertoires in COVID-19. TCRdb keeps only in-frame clones here, not all; method: immunoSEQ multiplex PCR. Found here are approximately 74,000 clones, roughly 80% of them singletons; the top ten hold 4% to 5.5%. The sequencing sample was made of peripheral blood. The receptor source for this set is a woman aged 80 or over with active or convalescent COVID-19.

The chain links TRBV7-9 to TRBJ1-2, with a weak D call TRBD1 (5 bases). Trimming took off 1 base at V and 4 bases at J, with 13 bases between the two ends. The CDR3 runs 15 residues. From germline, CDR1 is SEHNR and CDR2 FQNEAQ (reference sequence). The CDR3 bases are TGTGCCAGCAGCTTAGGGCAGGGAGGTGGCTATGGCTACACCTTC. Encoded protein: CASSLGQGGGYGYTF.

CDR3: CASSYTWTYHSTDTQYF. The CDR3 DNA reads as TGTGCCAGCAGTTACACTTGGACTTACCATAGCACAGATACGCAGTATTTT. The chain links TRBV6-2 or TRBV6-3 to TRBJ2-3; D might be TRBD2 (5 bases). Trimming removed 2 bases from V and 0 bases from J, with 15 bases in between. This CDR3 is 17 amino acids long. Per the germline V gene, CDR1 is MNHEY and CDR2 is SVGEGT.

This chain uses TRBV28 with TRBJ1-2, with a possible D match to TRBD1 (6 bases). V gave up 2 bases and J gave up 4 bases, with 11 bases separating them. Germline CDR1 reads MDHEN; CDR2 reads SYDVKM. The CDR3 has 14 residues. CDR3 DNA: TGTGCCAGCAGTTTAGGCGGGGGCGTCTATGGCTACACCTTC. It yields the protein CASSLGGGVYGYTF.

The chain couples TRBV9 to TRBJ2-2; 8 nucleotides agree with TRBD2. Germline CDR1 and CDR2: SGDLS and YYNGEE. With 0 bases clipped from V and 4 bases from J, the junction kept 5 bases outside the gene matches. This CDR3 has 16 amino acids. The CDR3 bases are TGTGCCAGCAGCGTAGTTTCCAGCGGGAGCACCGGGGAGCTGTTTTTT. Its protein product is CASSVVSSGSTGELFF.

V usage is TRBV9 and J usage is TRBJ2-3; the match to TRBD2 covers 13 bases. Trimming removed 4 bases from V and 5 bases from J; junction bases left unmatched: 4. Germline CDR1 SGDLS, CDR2 YYNGEE. The CDR3 has 15 amino acids. The CDR3 spells CASSLGLAGKDTQYF. In DNA, the CDR3 is TGTGCCAGCAGCCTGGGACTAGCGGGGAAAGATACGCAGTATTTT.

This sequence joins TRBV20-1 and TRBJ2-7; D ambiguous. The ends were cut back, 3 bases at V and 5 bases at J, with 11 bases in the middle. Looked up from germline, CDR1 is DFQATT and CDR2 is SNEGSKA (reference sequence). The length of the CDR3 is 12 residues. The CDR3 protein is CSASADTDEQYF. In DNA form, the CDR3 reads TGCAGTGCTAGTGCTGATACGGACGAGCAGTACTTC.

This chain connects TRBV24-1 to TRBJ2-1; maybe TRBD2 (6 bases). Trimming removed 3 bases at V and 11 bases at J, with 13 bases between. This CDR3 comprises 13 residues. Germline CDR1 KGHDR, CDR2 SFDVKD. Here the CDR3 DNA reads TGTGCCACCAGTGATGAATGGCGGGACCAGCAGTTCTTC. Residues: CATSDEWRDQQFF.

This clone was counted a few times. The genes are TRBV7-9 and TRBJ1-4; 7 bases line up with TRBD1. CDR3 length equals 15 residues. With 6 bases clipped from V and 5 bases from J, the junction kept 9 bases outside the gene matches. CDR1 and CDR2 from the germline V gene are SEHNR and FQNEAQ (reference sequence). The CDR3: CASRSRTGVNEKLFF. The CDR3 DNA reads as TGTGCCAGCAGATCTAGGACAGGAGTGAATGAAAAACTGTTTTTT.

The gene calls are TRBV10-3 and TRBJ2-5; TRBD2 is a possible D gene (6 bases). CDR3 length: 14 amino acids. Per germline, CDR1 ENHRY and CDR2 SYGVKD. The ends were cut back, 6 bases at V and 3 bases at J, with 14 bases in the middle. DNA for the CDR3: TGTGCCATCAGGGAGGGGTCGACTGAAGAGACCCAGTACTTC. This sequence encodes CAIREGSTEETQYF.

The V gene is TRBV3-1 (or the pseudogene TRBV3-2), the J gene TRBJ2-3; 8 positions match TRBD2. The germline CDR1 and CDR2 sequences are LGHDT and YNNKEL (reference sequence). The J segment lost 2 bases and the V segment lost 1 base, leaving 5 bases of the junction unmatched. CDR3 length: 16 residues. The CDR3, as DNA: TGTGCCAGCAGCCAAGTGCCGGGAGGGGCCACAGATACGCAGTATTTT. This sequence encodes CASSQVPGGATDTQYF.

V and J are TRBV7-9 and TRBJ2-2; tentatively, D is TRBD1 (5 bases). V was clipped by 7 bases and J by 2 bases, with 11 bases between them. The CDR3 length is 14 residues. CDR1 SEHNR and CDR2 FQNEAQ come from the germline V gene (reference sequence). As DNA, the CDR3 is TGTGCCAGCATCCCCCAGGGTAACACCGGGGAGCTGTTTTTT. Its protein is CASIPQGNTGELFF. The full variable domain, with the rest looked up from reference TRBV7-9 and TRBJ2-2, is DTGVSQNPRHKITKRGQNVTFRCDPISEHNRLYWYRQTLGQGPEFLTYFQNEAQLEKSRLLSDRFSAERPKGSFSTLEIQRTEQGDSAMYLCASIPQGNTGELFFGEGSRLTVL.

The rearrangement joins TRBV18 to TRBJ1-1; D possibly corresponds to TRBD1 (6 bases). Deletions cut 6 bases from V and 4 bases from J, with 18 bases between. The CDR3 is 15 amino acids. Germline V gene sequence: CDR1 KGHSH, CDR2 LQKENI. CDR3 coding DNA: TGTGCCAGCTCCCCTCAGGGGCGGTTTGCCACTGAAGCTTTCTTT. This encodes CASSPQGRFATEAFF.

The chain joins TRBV19 to TRBJ1-3; 8 bases align to TRBD1. V lost 3 bases and J lost 0; bases outside the gene matches: 7. The CDR3 loop spans 17 amino acids. Germline V lookup: CDR1 LNHDA, CDR2 SQIVND (reference sequence). Written as DNA, the CDR3 is TGTGCCAGTAGTATGGCGGACAGGGCGTTCTCTGGAAACACCATATATTTT. This codes for CASSMADRAFSGNTIYF.

This clone is termed medium-sized. The chain employs TRBV2 and TRBJ1-5, with D unclear. Trimming removed 1 base from V and 0 bases from J, with 7 bases in between. Germline V gene lookup returns CDR1 SNHLY and CDR2 FYNNEI. CDR3 length equals 15 residues. CDR3 in DNA: TGTGCCAGCAGTGAAGTAGAGAATAGCAATCAGCCCCAGCATTTT. Its translation: CASSEVENSNQPQHF. The full variable domain, in which reference TRBV2 and TRBJ1-5 provide the parts outside the CDR3, is EPEVTQTPSHQVTQMGQEVILRCVPISNHLYFYWYRQILGQKVEFLVSFYNNEISEKSEIFDDQFSVERPDGSNFTLKIRSTKLEDSAMYFCASSEVENSNQPQHFGDGTRLSIL.

The chain carries TRBV4-3 and TRBJ1-5; 8 positions agree with TRBD1. Germline CDR1 reads LGHNA; CDR2 reads YSLEER. The CDR3 consists of 14 residues. V lost 1 base, J lost 6 bases, and 2 bases stayed unmatched. CDR3 protein: CASSQGTGGQPQHF. Written as DNA, the CDR3 is TGCGCCAGCAGCCAAGGAACAGGGGGTCAGCCCCAGCATTTT.

The chain combines TRBV28 with TRBJ1-1, with D unclear. CDR1 MDHEN and CDR2 SYDVKM come from the germline V gene. The CDR3 is 14 amino acids. Deletions cut 2 bases from V and 6 bases from J, with 13 bases between. CDR3 loop: CASSLGQGTAEAFF. The CDR3 DNA reads as TGTGCCAGCAGTTTAGGTCAAGGTACAGCTGAAGCTTTCTTT.

The chain employs TRBV9 and TRBJ1-3, with 7 bases lining up with TRBD1. This CDR3 is built from 17 residues. The V and J ends lost 0 bases and 2 bases, in that order; junction bases with no gene match: 8. The germline V gene encodes CDR1 SGDLS and CDR2 YYNGEE. CDR3 loop: CASSVGERGHAGNTIYF. CDR3 nucleotides: TGTGCCAGCAGCGTAGGAGAGAGGGGGCACGCTGGAAACACCATATATTTT.

This clone came up once. The rearrangement links TRBV7-2 to TRBJ2-7; D perhaps matches TRBD1 (6 bases). Trimming stripped 6 bases from V and 2 bases from J, with 17 bases between. Germline V gives CDR1 SGHTA, CDR2 FQGNSA. This CDR3 has 15 residues. The CDR3 loop reads CASSYRGRGPYEQYF. The DNA for the CDR3 is TGTGCCAGCAGTTACCGGGGCAGGGGTCCCTACGAGCAGTACTTC.

The chain combines TRBV2 with TRBJ1-2; D gene ambiguous. V shed 4 bases and J shed 4 bases, with 7 bases lying between them. Germline V gene lookup returns CDR1 SNHLY and CDR2 FYNNEI. This CDR3 has 12 amino acids. The CDR3 nucleotides are TGTGCCAGCAGTGTGGGCACCTATGGCTACACCTTC. Amino acid sequence: CASSVGTYGYTF.

The V gene is TRBV28, the J gene TRBJ1-2; 8 nucleotides line up with TRBD1. V was clipped by 5 bases and J by 1 base; unmatched bases: 9. Looked up from germline, CDR1 is MDHEN and CDR2 is SYDVKM. CDR3 length equals 16 residues. The CDR3 coding sequence is TGTGCCAGCAGTCACTTCTTACAGGGGGATAACTATGGCTACACCTTC. Its translation: CASSHFLQGDNYGYTF.

J is TRBJ1-1 and V is TRBV3-1 (or the pseudogene TRBV3-2); D gene uncertain. The V gene's germline CDR1 is LGHDT and CDR2 YNNKEL (reference sequence). Deletions cut 4 bases from V and 4 bases from J, with 7 bases between. The CDR3 has 12 residues. The CDR3 is CASSLGSTEAFF. The CDR3 DNA reads TGTGCCAGCAGCCTCGGGAGCACTGAAGCTTTCTTT.

This clone showed up just a few times. The rearrangement links TRBV7-6 to TRBJ2-7, with 9 bases identical to TRBD2. With 1 base clipped from V and 4 bases from J, the junction kept 11 bases outside the gene matches. This CDR3 has 17 residues. Germline V lookup: CDR1 SGHVS, CDR2 FNYEAQ. The CDR3 region has the DNA TGTGCCAGCAGCTTAGGTCCTAGCGGGGTAGGAGCGTACGAGCAGTACTTC. It encodes CASSLGPSGVGAYEQYF.

In this sample, this clone turned up once. The chain uses TRBV25-1 and TRBJ2-2; a possible D gene is TRBD2 (5 bases). Trimming left V 7 bases short and J 4 bases short, with 16 bases between. The germline V gene has CDR1 MGHDK and CDR2 SYGVNS. The CDR3 length is 15 residues. The DNA for the CDR3 is TGTGCCAGCAATTCCGACTACGTGGGCACCGGGGAGCTGTTTTTT. Protein: CASNSDYVGTGELFF.

The V gene is TRBV19, the J gene TRBJ2-2; no definite D call. The CDR3 is 15 amino acids. CDR1 and CDR2 from the germline V gene are LNHDA and SQIVND (reference sequence). Trimming took off 6 bases at V and 4 bases at J, with 15 bases between the two ends. The DNA for the CDR3 is TGTGCCAGTAGCCCAGGTTGGGCGAGCACCGGGGAGCTGTTTTTT. Its translation is CASSPGWASTGELFF.

Written as DNA, the CDR3 is TGTGCTAGTGGTTCCCTCAGGGGTGGAAGCAATCAGCCCCAGCATTTT. Its translation is CASGSLRGGSNQPQHF. The rearrangement joins TRBV12-5 to TRBJ1-5, with D possibly being TRBD1 (6 bases). The V and J ends lost 4 bases and 1 base respectively, with 14 bases between them. Germline values: CDR1 LGHNT, CDR2 FRNRAP. CDR3 length equals 16 residues. Supplemented by reference TRBV12-5 and TRBJ1-5, the full variable domain reads DARVTQTPRHKVTEMGQEVTMRCQPILGHNTVFWYRQTMMQGLELLAYFRNRAPLDDSGMPKDRFSAEMPDATLATLKIQPSEPRDSAVYFCASGSLRGGSNQPQHFGDGTRLSIL.